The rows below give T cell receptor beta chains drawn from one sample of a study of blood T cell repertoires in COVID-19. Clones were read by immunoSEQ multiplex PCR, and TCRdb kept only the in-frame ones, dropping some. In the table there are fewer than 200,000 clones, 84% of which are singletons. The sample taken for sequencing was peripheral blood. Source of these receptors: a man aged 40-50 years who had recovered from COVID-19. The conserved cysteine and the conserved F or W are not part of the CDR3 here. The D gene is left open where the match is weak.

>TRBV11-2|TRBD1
ASSLTITGAGNTIY
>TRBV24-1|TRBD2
ATSEVGSAGGQADTQY
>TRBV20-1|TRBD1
SAPTRDS
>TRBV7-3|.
ASSLGGNTGELF
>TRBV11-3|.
ASSFVGGEPPLH
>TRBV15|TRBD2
ATSSSGGDTGELF
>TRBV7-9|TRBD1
ASSPPPGDRGGEQY
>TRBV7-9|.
ASSRDSYNEQF
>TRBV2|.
ASSESGSGNTIY
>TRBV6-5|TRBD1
ASSYLDRGGQF
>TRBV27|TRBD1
ASRRQGSGNGYT
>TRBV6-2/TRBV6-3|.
ASSYSLRDPSGANVLT
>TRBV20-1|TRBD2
SASSLAGTQETQY
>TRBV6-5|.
ASSYSTGTEAF
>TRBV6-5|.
ASSYDRSNTEAF
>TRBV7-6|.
ASAGASGREQY
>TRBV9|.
ASSLQEGETQY
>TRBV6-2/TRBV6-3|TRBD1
ASSYGGQAYEQY